The 16 T cell receptor beta chains below all came from one sample that was sequenced in a study of CD8+ T cells in alopecia areata. Sample treatment: oral pan-JAK inhibitor, 5-10 mg twice daily. Extraction of RNA preceded its reverse transcription into cDNA, which served as the sequencing template. Profiling relied on immunoSEQ multiplex PCR, and the TCRdb table lists in-frame clones only, not all of them. The sample has over 85,000 clones; 60% to 80% are singletons. Material: CD8+ T cells sorted from blood, obtained between weeks 43 and 45, from a patient treated with tofacitinib. The source is a human donor with alopecia areata.

V is TRBV30 and J is TRBJ1-2, with D maybe TRBD1 (6 bases). Germline V gene data show CDR1 as GTSNPN and CDR2 as SVGIG (reference sequence). This CDR3 has 12 residues. The V gene lost 5 bases and the J gene lost 8 bases, with 15 bases spanning the gap. CDR3 sequence (DNA): TGTGCCTGGGCAGGGGAGGTTGCCGGCTACACCTTC. It translates to CAWAGEVAGYTF.

The chain recombines TRBV30 with TRBJ2-3; weak D call: TRBD1 (5 bases). In germline, CDR1 is GTSNPN, CDR2 SVGIG (reference sequence). Between the trimmed V and J ends, which lost 2 bases and 6 bases, there was a span of 15 bases. This CDR3 spans 14 amino acids. Here the CDR3 DNA reads TGTGCCTGGAGTTGGGCTTCACAGGCGGATACGCAGTATTTT. It translates to CAWSWASQADTQYF.

This clone was seen a handful of times. The chain is built from TRBV12-5 and TRBJ1-4, with 7 bases lining up with TRBD1. This CDR3 is built from 15 residues. The junction had 8 bases not matched to a gene; V was cut back by 6 bases and J by 4 bases. Germline V gene lookup returns CDR1 LGHNT and CDR2 FRNRAP. Here the CDR3 reads CASGETGAFNEKLFF. CDR3 DNA: TGTGCTAGTGGGGAAACAGGGGCGTTTAATGAAAAACTGTTTTTT.

This chain joins TRBV6-1 and TRBJ2-7; a weak D match, TRBD1 (6 bases). CDR3 size: 13 residues. Between the trimmed V and J ends, which lost 6 bases and 1 base, there was a span of 10 bases. Germline lookup yields CDR1 MNHNS and CDR2 SASEGT. The CDR3 spells CASRDSGSYEQYF. The CDR3 nucleotides are TGTGCCAGCAGGGACAGCGGATCCTACGAGCAGTACTTC.

The table lists this clone with a count of one. The chain couples TRBV29-1 to TRBJ1-2, with D possibly being TRBD1 (6 bases). Germline CDR1 SQVTM, CDR2 ANQGSEA. This CDR3 region has 14 residues. V lost 6 bases and J 4 bases, leaving 18 bases between the germline ends. The CDR3 DNA is TGCAGCGTCCGCTATGACAGGAGCCTCTATGGCTACACCTTC. Protein: CSVRYDRSLYGYTF.

This clone was detected once. V and J are TRBV29-1 and TRBJ2-5; maybe TRBD1 (5 bases). The J call may be in error: the DNA end matches TRBJ2-7 better. The CDR3 has 14 residues. Germline V gene sequence: CDR1 SQVTM, CDR2 ANQGSEA. This chain's CDR3 is CSVEQGGSSYEQYF. The CDR3 DNA reads as TGCAGCGTTGAGCAGGGTGGTTCTTCCTACGAGCAGTACTTC.

This clone was seen a handful of times. The V call is TRBV4-2, the J call TRBJ2-5; D possibly uses TRBD1 or TRBD2 (5 bases each). V was cut by 0 bases and J by 3 bases, with 17 bases left in between. CDR1 and CDR2 (germline): LGHNA, YNFKEQ. The length of the CDR3 is 17 residues. CDR3 DNA sequence: TGTGCCAGCAGCCAAGATCCGGGCGTGGGGCGGGAAGAGACCCAGTACTTC. Its translation is CASSQDPGVGREETQYF.

This rearrangement joins TRBV27 to TRBJ1-5; D is uncertain. Germline CDR1 MNHEY, CDR2 SMNVEV (reference sequence). The CDR3 has 14 amino acids. Trimming removed 6 bases at V and 4 bases at J, with 13 bases between. CDR3 bases: TGTGCCAGCAGCACTAACGCCATAAATCAGCCCCAGCATTTT. Protein product: CASSTNAINQPQHF.

The chain carries TRBV4-1 and TRBJ2-2; D is possibly TRBD2 (5 bases). Germline V gene data show CDR1 as MGHRA and CDR2 as YSYEKL. The ends were cut back, 3 bases at V and 0 bases at J, with 8 bases in the middle. CDR3 length: 15 residues. The DNA for the CDR3 is TGCGCCAGCAGCCAGGAGGACCCGAACACCGGGGAGCTGTTTTTT. Its protein is CASSQEDPNTGELFF.

The chain combines TRBV6-1 with TRBJ2-5; the D gene is possibly TRBD1 (5 bases). This CDR3 is built from 14 residues. In germline, CDR1 is MNHNS, CDR2 SASEGT. V was pared by 2 bases and J by 4 bases, with 11 bases between. The CDR3 nucleotides read TGTGCCAGCAGTGAACCAGGAAGGGGAGAGACCCAGTACTTC. This codes for CASSEPGRGETQYF.

The chain recombines TRBV27 with TRBJ1-1; D remains unclear. CDR3 length: 12 residues. The ends were cut back, 7 bases at V and 4 bases at J, with 10 bases in the middle. CDR1 is MNHEY and CDR2 is SMNVEV in the germline V gene (reference sequence). The chain's CDR3 is CASTSSSTEAFF. The CDR3 DNA reads as TGTGCCAGCACTTCCTCGAGCACTGAAGCTTTCTTT.

CDR3 sequence reads: CASIRRGTDASLAKNIQYF. The CDR3 bases are TGTGCCAGCATTCGGAGGGGGACAGACGCATCTCTAGCCAAAAACATTCAGTACTTC. The chain employs TRBV2 and TRBJ2-4; tentative D call: TRBD1 (7 bases). Germline CDR1 reads SNHLY; CDR2 reads FYNNEI. This CDR3 region has 19 residues. Trimming cost V 7 bases and J 0 bases, with 25 bases left between them.

This chain joins TRBV4-3 and TRBJ2-7; the D gene is possibly TRBD2 (7 bases). Germline loops: CDR1 LGHNA, CDR2 YSLEER. The CDR3 runs 16 residues. V lost 0 bases, J lost 3 bases, and 15 bases lay in between. For the CDR3, the DNA is TGCGCCAGCAGCCAAGATTCGGGGGGCGTCGGCTACGAGCAGTACTTC. This codes for CASSQDSGGVGYEQYF.

This sequence joins TRBV14 and TRBJ1-1; D is unclear. Germline V gene data show CDR1 as SGHDN and CDR2 as FVKESK. This CDR3 region has 15 residues. Trimming took off 0 bases at V and 4 bases at J, with 12 bases between the two ends. The CDR3 protein is CASSQEVLPSTEAFF. The CDR3 DNA reads as TGTGCCAGCAGCCAAGAGGTTCTGCCGAGCACTGAAGCTTTCTTT.

The J gene is TRBJ1-2, the V gene TRBV4-3; 7 bases map to TRBD1. The CDR3 has 15 amino acids. CDR1 LGHNA and CDR2 YSLEER come from the germline V gene. The ends lost 1 base at V and 2 bases at J; junction bases unmatched: 4. CDR3 loop: CASSQVLQGNYGYTF. Here the CDR3 DNA reads TGCGCCAGCAGCCAAGTACTACAGGGGAACTATGGCTACACCTTC.

The J gene is TRBJ2-7, the V gene TRBV9, with TRBD1 identical over 10 bases. The J segment lost 1 base and the V segment lost 3 bases, leaving 10 bases of the junction unmatched. The CDR3 totals 17 residues. Germline V gives CDR1 SGDLS, CDR2 YYNGEE. The CDR3: CASSANLGTGESYEQYF. Here the CDR3 DNA reads TGTGCCAGCAGCGCCAACCTAGGGACAGGGGAATCCTACGAGCAGTACTTC.